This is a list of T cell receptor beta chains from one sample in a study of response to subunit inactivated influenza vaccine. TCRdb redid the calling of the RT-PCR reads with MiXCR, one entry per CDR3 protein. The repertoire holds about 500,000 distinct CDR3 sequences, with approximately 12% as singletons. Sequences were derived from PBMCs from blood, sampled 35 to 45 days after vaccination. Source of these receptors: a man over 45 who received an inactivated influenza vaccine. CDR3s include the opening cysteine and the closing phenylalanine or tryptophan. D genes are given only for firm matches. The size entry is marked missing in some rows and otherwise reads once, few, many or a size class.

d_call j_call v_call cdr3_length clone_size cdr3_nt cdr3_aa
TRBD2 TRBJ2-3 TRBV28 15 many TGTGCCAGCAGAACACTAGCGGGAGGCGGAGATACGCAGTATTTT CASRTLAGGGDTQYF
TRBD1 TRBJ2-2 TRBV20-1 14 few TGCAGTGCTACGGACAGGGGGAGCACCGGGGAGCTGTTTTTT CSATDRGSTGELFF
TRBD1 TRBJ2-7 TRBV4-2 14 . TGTGCCAGCAGCAAGGGACAGGACTCCTACGAGCAGTACTTC CASSKGQDSYEQYF
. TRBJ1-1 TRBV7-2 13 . TGTGCCAGCAGAATCGACAGGAACACTGAAGCTTTCTTT CASRIDRNTEAFF
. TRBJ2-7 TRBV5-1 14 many TGCGCCAGCAGCTTAGGTACTTACTCCTACGAGCAGTACTTC CASSLGTYSYEQYF
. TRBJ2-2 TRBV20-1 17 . TGCAGTGCTAGAGATCTGCGCTCTCAGGCCATCACCGGGGAGCTGTTTTTT CSARDLRSQAITGELFF
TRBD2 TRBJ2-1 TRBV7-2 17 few TGTGCCAGCAGCTCCTACTCCGGGACTAGCGGTCACAATGAGCAGTTCTTC CASSSYSGTSGHNEQFF
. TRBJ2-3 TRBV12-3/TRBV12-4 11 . TGTGCCACCAAGAGGGCAGATACGCAGTATTTT CATKRADTQYF
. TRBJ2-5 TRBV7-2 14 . TGTGCCAGCAGCTTAGTGCCCCAAATAGGGACCCAGTACTTC CASSLVPQIGTQYF
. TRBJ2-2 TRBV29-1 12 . TGCAGCGTTCACAGAAACACCGGGGAGCTGTTTTTT CSVHRNTGELFF
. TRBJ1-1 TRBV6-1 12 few TGTGCCAGCAGTGAAGCGGTGGACCGACGGGGTTTT CASSEAVDRRGF
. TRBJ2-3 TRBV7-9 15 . TGTGCCAGCAGCCCCAAGACTAGACTAGCAGATACGCAGTATTTT CASSPKTRLADTQYF
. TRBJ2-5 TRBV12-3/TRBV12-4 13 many TGTGCCAGCAGCAGGGGTCGCCAGGAGACCCAGTACTTC CASSRGRQETQYF
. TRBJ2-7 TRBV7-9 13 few TGTGCCAGCAGCTTGCCCCTCGGCTACGAGCAGTACTTC CASSLPLGYEQYF
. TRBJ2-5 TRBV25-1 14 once TGTGCCAGCAGTGAAAACAGTGGTACTGACACCCAGTACTTC CASSENSGTDTQYF
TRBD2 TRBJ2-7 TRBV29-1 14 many TGCAGCGTTGGCTCGAGCGGGAGGGCCAACGAGCAGTACTTC CSVGSSGRANEQYF
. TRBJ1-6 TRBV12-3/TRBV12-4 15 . TGTGCCAGCAGTTTATACAACTCCTATAATTCACCCCTCCACTTT CASSLYNSYNSPLHF
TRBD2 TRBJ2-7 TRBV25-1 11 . TGTGCCCCGGGACTATTGGACGAGCAGTACTTC CAPGLLDEQYF
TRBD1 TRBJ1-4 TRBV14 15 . TGTGCCAGCAGCCAAACAGGGGGCAGAGGGGAAAAACTGTTTTTT CASSQTGGRGEKLFF
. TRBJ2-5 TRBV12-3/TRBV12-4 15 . TGTGCCAGCAGTTTACTTTCGGGCCGGCAAGAGACCCAGTACTTC CASSLLSGRQETQYF
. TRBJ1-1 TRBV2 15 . TGTGCCAGCTTCTACGACCCTCGAGAGAACACTGAAGCTTTCTTT CASFYDPRENTEAFF
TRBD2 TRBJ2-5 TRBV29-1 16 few TGCAGCGTCTCCGGGACTAGCGGGAGGGCAATGGAGACCCAGTACTTC CSVSGTSGRAMETQYF
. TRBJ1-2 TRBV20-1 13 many TGCAGTGCTAGAGCAGGGCACCTGGATGGCTACACCTTC CSARAGHLDGYTF
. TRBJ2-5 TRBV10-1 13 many TGCGCCAGCAGTGGGCAGGGAAAAGAGACCCAGTACTTC CASSGQGKETQYF
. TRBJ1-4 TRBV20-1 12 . TGCAGTGCTGGGGACCTTAATGAAAAACTGTTTTTT CSAGDLNEKLFF
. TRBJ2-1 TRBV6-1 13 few TGTGCCAGCAGCTTGGACTGGAACGATGAGCAGTTCTTC CASSLDWNDEQFF
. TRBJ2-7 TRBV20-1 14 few TGCAGTGCCTCTGATCGATCTAGCTCCTACGAGCAGTACTTC CSASDRSSSYEQYF
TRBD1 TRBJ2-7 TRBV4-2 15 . TGTGCCAGCAGCCAAGAAGGACAGGTATTGTACGAGCAGTACTTC CASSQEGQVLYEQYF
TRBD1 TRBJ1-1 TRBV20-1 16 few TGCAGTGCAAAACCGGGACAGGGGGCCATGAACACTGAAGCTTTCTTT CSAKPGQGAMNTEAFF
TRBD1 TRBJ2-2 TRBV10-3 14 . TGTGCCATCAGTGGGGGACAGGACACCGGGGAGCTGTTTTTT CAISGGQDTGELFF
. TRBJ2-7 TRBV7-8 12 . TGTGCCAGCAGCTTAGCGATACACGAGCAGTACTTC CASSLAIHEQYF
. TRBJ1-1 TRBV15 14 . TGTGCCACCAGCAGGGATCCCCGGGAGGGCGAAGCTTTCTTT CATSRDPREGEAFF
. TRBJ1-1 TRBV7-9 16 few TGTGCCAGCAGCTTAGGACCCAGGGGAGGCGGAACTGAAGCTTTCTTT CASSLGPRGGGTEAFF
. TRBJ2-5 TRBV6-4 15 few TGTGCCAGCAGTGCGGACAGATCGTACCAAGAGACCCAGTACTTC CASSADRSYQETQYF
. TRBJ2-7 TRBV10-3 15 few TGTGCCACCAAGAACCCGGGGACGGACGCCTACGAGCAGTACTTC CATKNPGTDAYEQYF
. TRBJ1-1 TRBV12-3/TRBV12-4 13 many TGTGCCAGCAGTTTAGGAGACACAGCCAAAGCTTTCTTT CASSLGDTAKAFF
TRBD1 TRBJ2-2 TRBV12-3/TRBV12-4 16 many TGTGCCAGCAGTTTAGGCAGGGGGCCGAACACCGGGGAGCTGTTTTTT CASSLGRGPNTGELFF
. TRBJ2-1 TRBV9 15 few TGTGCCAGCAGCGTAGCCGGGGGTACTTACAATGAGCAGTTCTTC CASSVAGGTYNEQFF
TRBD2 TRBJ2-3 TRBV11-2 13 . TGTGCCAGCAGCTTAGATCGACTAGCGGAGCAGTATTTT CASSLDRLAEQYF
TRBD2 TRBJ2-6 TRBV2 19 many TGTGCCAGCAGTGTCTTGTCGGGACTAGCGGGCTCTGGGGCCAACGTCCTGACTTTC CASSVLSGLAGSGANVLTF
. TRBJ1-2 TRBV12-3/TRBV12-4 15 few TGTGCCAGCAGTTTAGCGCGGGGGGTTGGCTATGGCTACACCTTC CASSLARGVGYGYTF
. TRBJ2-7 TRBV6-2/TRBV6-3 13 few TGTGCCAGCAAGCAGGGGAGCCCTTACGAGCAGTACTTC CASKQGSPYEQYF
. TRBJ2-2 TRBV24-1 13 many TGTGCCACCAGTGAGTGGACTGGAGGGGAGCTGTTTTTT CATSEWTGGELFF
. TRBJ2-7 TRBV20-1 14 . TGCAGTGCTAGAGATCGGAAAGGCTCCTACGAGCAGTACTTC CSARDRKGSYEQYF
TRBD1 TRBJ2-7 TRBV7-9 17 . TGTGCCAGCAGCTCGCGGGGACAGGGAAAGGACTCCTACGAGCAGTACTTC CASSSRGQGKDSYEQYF
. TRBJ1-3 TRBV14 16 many TGTGCCAGCAGCCAAGACGTCGTGGGCTCTGGAAACACCATATATTTT CASSQDVVGSGNTIYF
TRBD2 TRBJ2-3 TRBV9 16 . TGTGCCAGCAGCGTCTTGGCGGGGGGGCCGAGAGATACGCAGTATTTT CASSVLAGGPRDTQYF
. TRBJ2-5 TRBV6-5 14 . TGTGCCAGCAGTACATCGGGCTTTCAAGAGACCCAGTACTTC CASSTSGFQETQYF
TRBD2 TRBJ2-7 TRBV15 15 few TGTGCCACCAGCAGAGAGTCTAGCGGCACCTACGAGCAGTACTTC CATSRESSGTYEQYF
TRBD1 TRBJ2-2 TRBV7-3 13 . TGTGCCAGCAGCGGGACAGGCCCCGGGGAGCTGTTTTTT CASSGTGPGELFF
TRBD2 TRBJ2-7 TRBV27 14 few TGTGCCAGCAGTTTAATGTACGGCGGGGGCGAGCAGTACTTC CASSLMYGGGEQYF
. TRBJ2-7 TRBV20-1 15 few TGCAGTGCTTCAAAGGCTGTCGGAATGAAAGACGAGCAGTACTTC CSASKAVGMKDEQYF
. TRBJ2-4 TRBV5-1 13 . TGCGCCAGCAGCTTGGGGGACGGAAACATTCAGTACTTC CASSLGDGNIQYF
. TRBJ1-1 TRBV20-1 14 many TGCAGTGCTAGCCAGCCCGGGGGGGCCACTGAAGCTTTCTTT CSASQPGGATEAFF
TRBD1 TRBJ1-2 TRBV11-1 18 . TGTGCCAGCAGCTTAGCCCCAATGGGGCAGGGGGCTTACTATGGCTACACCTTC CASSLAPMGQGAYYGYTF